Presented here are 23 T cell receptor beta chains from one specimen sequenced in a study of OX40 agonist ivuxolimab in advanced cancers. The method was immunoSEQ multiplex PCR; TCRdb's version includes in-frame clones alone and lacks a portion of them. The sample carries tens of thousands of clones, roughly 89% recorded once. The specimen comprised CD4+ or CD8+ T cells sorted from blood, sampled in a trial of the OX40 agonist ivuxolimab. The receptors originated from an adult with an advanced solid tumor such as melanoma, head and neck, liver or kidney cancer.

The gene calls are TRBV7-2 and TRBJ1-4; no clear D gene. Trimming removed 5 bases from V and 2 bases from J, with 15 bases in between. In germline, CDR1 is SGHTA, CDR2 FQGNSA. The CDR3 has 16 residues. The CDR3 is CASSPLQKSTNEKLFF. The CDR3 region has the DNA TGTGCCAGCAGCCCCCTTCAGAAGTCGACTAATGAAAAACTGTTTTTT.

The rearrangement links TRBV5-4 to TRBJ2-1; the match to TRBD1 covers 10 bases. The CDR3 runs 16 residues. The V gene's germline CDR1 is SGHNT and CDR2 YYREEE (reference sequence). Trimming cost V 4 bases and J 7 bases; bases outside gene matches: 11. The CDR3 loop is CASSLGGQGVENEQFF. The CDR3 DNA sequence: TGTGCCAGCAGCCTCGGTGGACAGGGGGTAGAGAATGAGCAGTTCTTC.

The CDR3 nucleotides are TGTGCCAGCAGCACAGGGCGCCACTATGGCTACACCTTC. This codes for CASSTGRHYGYTF. The gene calls are TRBV7-8 and TRBJ1-2; D may be TRBD1 (6 bases). Trimming left V 5 bases short and J 3 bases short, with 10 bases between. The CDR3 consists of 13 residues. Germline V CDR1 and CDR2: SGHVS, FQNEAQ. The full variable domain, its missing parts supplied by reference TRBV7-8 and TRBJ1-2, is GAGVSQSPRYKVAKRGQDVALRCDPISGHVSLFWYQQALGQGPEFLTYFQNEAQLDKSGLPSDRFFAERPEGSVSTLKIQRTQQEDSAVYLCASSTGRHYGYTFGSGTRLTVV.

Turning to this clone: Other DNA variants within this sample encode the same CDR3. The CDR3 DNA reads TGTGCCAGCAGCTTAGAACCGGGAAGGGAGCAGTACTTC. The encoded protein is CASSLEPGREQYF. V is TRBV11-3 and J is TRBJ2-7, with a possible D match to TRBD2 (5 bases). The V and J ends lost 0 bases and 7 bases respectively, with 10 bases between them. Germline values: CDR1 SGHNT, CDR2 YENEEA. The CDR3 runs 13 residues.

This chain connects TRBV18 to TRBJ1-1, with 7 nucleotides matching TRBD1. Looked up from germline, CDR1 is KGHSH and CDR2 is LQKENI. With V trimmed by 6 bases and J by 1 base, 14 bases remained unmatched. The CDR3 has 17 amino acids. Here the CDR3 DNA reads TGTGCCAGCTCCGAAACAGGGGTCCCAAGGTCGAACACTGAAGCTTTCTTT. This sequence encodes CASSETGVPRSNTEAFF.

The J gene is TRBJ2-7, the V gene TRBV6-1; D is perhaps TRBD2 (5 bases). Trimming removed 8 bases at V and 4 bases at J, with 15 bases between. The CDR3 has 13 amino acids. CDR1 is MNHNS, CDR2 SASEGT, per germline. The CDR3 is CASAQRVWYEQYF. CDR3 in DNA: TGTGCCAGCGCTCAGAGGGTATGGTACGAGCAGTACTTC.

The chain uses TRBV9 and TRBJ2-5; the D gene is possibly TRBD2 (6 bases). The tail of the sequence fits TRBJ2-7 better, so the J call may be wrong. The germline gives CDR1 SGDLS, CDR2 YYNGEE. This CDR3 contains 15 residues. This CDR3 reads CASSVAPGVIYEQYF. The CDR3, as DNA: TGTGCCAGCAGCGTAGCTCCGGGAGTCATCTACGAGCAGTACTTC.

The chain joins TRBV5-6 to TRBJ2-7, with D perhaps TRBD1 (5 bases). The CDR3 extends over 17 amino acids. Between the trimmed V and J ends, which lost 2 bases and 6 bases, there was a span of 24 bases. The germline V gene encodes CDR1 SGHDT and CDR2 YYEEEE. The CDR3 sequence: CASSLIPGKGGRAEQYF. The CDR3 nucleotides read TGTGCCAGCAGCTTAATACCAGGGAAGGGTGGTCGGGCCGAGCAGTACTTC.

The CDR3: CASSFRTSRPGEQYF. The CDR3 nucleotides are TGTGCCAGCAGCTTCCGGACTAGCCGTCCGGGCGAGCAGTACTTC. The genes are TRBV5-8 and TRBJ2-7; 8 bases agree with TRBD2. This CDR3 has 15 amino acids. Germline CDR1 reads SGHTS; CDR2 reads YDEGEE. J gave up 6 bases and V 2 bases, and 10 bases lay outside the gene matches.

This clone has more than one count but fewer than ten. V and J are TRBV19 and TRBJ2-1, with 11 positions matching TRBD2. Trimming cost V 3 bases and J 4 bases; bases outside gene matches: 5. CDR1 and CDR2 from the germline V gene are LNHDA and SQIVND (reference sequence). The CDR3 consists of 16 residues. Here the CDR3 DNA reads TGTGCCAGTAGTATTACCGGGACTAGCGGATACAATGAGCAGTTCTTC. Translation: CASSITGTSGYNEQFF.

The chain couples TRBV11-3 to TRBJ1-1; no clear D. Germline lookup yields CDR1 SGHNT and CDR2 YENEEA. The CDR3 is 13 residues long. Trimming removed 3 bases at V and 4 bases at J, with 9 bases between. The CDR3 loop reads CASSLTSGTEAFF. The CDR3 DNA sequence: TGTGCCAGCAGCTTGACTAGTGGCACTGAAGCTTTCTTT.

To note about this clone: The sample contains more than one DNA sequence encoding this CDR3. For the CDR3, the DNA is TGTGCCAGTAGTACGAGTCGGGGAACAGAGACCCAGTACTTC. Its translation is CASSTSRGTETQYF. V and J are TRBV19 and TRBJ2-5; the D gene is possibly TRBD2 (5 bases). Trimming cost V 4 bases and J 4 bases, with 13 bases left between them. This CDR3 comprises 14 residues. Germline CDR1 reads LNHDA; CDR2 reads SQIVND (reference sequence).

The genes are TRBV11-2 and TRBJ2-7; D is ambiguous. The CDR3 sequence is 18 residues long. Trimming took off 2 bases at V and 0 bases at J, with 20 bases between the two ends. Germline V gene lookup returns CDR1 SGHAT and CDR2 FQNNGV. CDR3 sequence (DNA): TGTGCCAGCAGCTTAAAAGCGTTCAACGTAAAAAGCTCCTACGAGCAGTACTTC. It encodes CASSLKAFNVKSSYEQYF. The full variable domain, with the rest looked up from reference TRBV11-2 and TRBJ2-7, is EAGVAQSPRYKIIEKRQSVAFWCNPISGHATLYWYQQILGQGPKLLIQFQNNGVVDDSQLPKDRFSAERLKGVDSTLKIQPAKLEDSAVYLCASSLKAFNVKSSYEQYFGPGTRLTVT.

The chain employs TRBV6-6 and TRBJ1-3; D uncertain. Trimming left V 3 bases short and J 0 bases short, with 6 bases between. The CDR3 loop spans 14 amino acids. Germline CDR1 is MNHNY and CDR2 is SVGAGI (reference sequence). Written as DNA, the CDR3 is TGTGCCAGCAGTTATGGGAGCTCTGGAAACACCATATATTTT. Translated: CASSYGSSGNTIYF.

This clone was observed once. The J gene is TRBJ2-3, the V gene TRBV7-3; 11 bases line up with TRBD2. The V segment lost 5 bases and the J segment 7 bases; nucleotides outside the gene matches: 5. Germline V CDR1 and CDR2: SGHTA, FQGTGA. The CDR3 is 14 residues long. CDR3 coding DNA: TGTGCCAGCAGCACGACTAGCGGGGCTAATACGCAGTATTTT. Amino acids: CASSTTSGANTQYF.

The chain links TRBV6-5 to TRBJ2-7; 11 bases are shared with TRBD1. From germline, CDR1 is MNHEY and CDR2 SVGAGI. There are 15 residues in the CDR3. Trimming cost V 9 bases and J 4 bases; bases outside gene matches: 11. For the CDR3, the DNA is TGTGCCAGTCGTTTAGGAGGGACAGGGGGATACGAGCAGTACTTC. This translates into CASRLGGTGGYEQYF.

CDR3 in amino acids: CASSLSGQGSEQYF. CDR3 nucleotides: TGTGCCAGCAGCTTGTCCGGACAGGGTTCCGAGCAGTACTTC. The J gene is TRBJ2-7, the V gene TRBV7-3; the match to TRBD1 covers 8 bases. V was clipped by 3 bases and J by 6 bases; unmatched bases: 7. CDR3 size: 14 residues. CDR1 is SGHTA, CDR2 FQGTGA, per germline.

The chain has TRBV29-1 and TRBJ2-1; 16 bases agree with TRBD2. This CDR3 spans 15 amino acids. Germline-derived CDR1 and CDR2 are SQVTM and ANQGSEA. The V segment lost 7 bases and the J segment 6 bases; nucleotides outside the gene matches: 6. Here the CDR3 reads CSARGTSGRANEQFF. DNA of the CDR3: TGCAGCGCCCGGGGGACTAGCGGGAGGGCCAATGAGCAGTTCTTC.

This clone was counted between two and nine times. The chain joins TRBV20-1 to TRBJ1-1, with 7 bases matching TRBD1. The germline V gene has CDR1 DFQATT and CDR2 SNEGSKA (reference sequence). Losses at the gene ends were 7 bases for V and 14 bases for J; bases not matched to a gene: 10. This CDR3 contains 10 residues. In nucleotides, the CDR3 is TGCAGTGGCGACAGGGCGGAGGGCTTCTTT. Its protein is CSGDRAEGFF.

V and J are TRBV11-3 and TRBJ2-1, with 9 positions matching TRBD2. The V gene's germline CDR1 is SGHNT and CDR2 YENEEA. The CDR3 length is 15 residues. Unmatched junction bases numbered 5, after V lost 1 base and J lost 7 bases. The CDR3 spells CASSLGASGVNEQFF. CDR3 DNA sequence: TGTGCCAGCAGCTTAGGGGCTAGCGGGGTAAATGAGCAGTTCTTC.

For the CDR3, the DNA is TGTGCCAGCAGTTACGCCCCCTACAGCAATCAGCCCCAGCATTTT. Protein sequence: CASSYAPYSNQPQHF. V gene TRBV6-6 combines with J gene TRBJ1-5, with D unclear. The CDR3 runs 15 residues. CDR1 is MNHNY, CDR2 SVGAGI, per germline (reference sequence). The V end lost 2 bases, the J end lost 1 base, and 9 bases lay between the germline ends.

This chain uses TRBV7-2 with TRBJ1-1, with a possible D match to TRBD1 (6 bases). This CDR3 has 13 amino acids. Germline CDR1 and CDR2: SGHTA and FQGNSA. V gave up 5 bases and J gave up 5 bases, with 12 bases separating them. CDR3 nucleotides: TGTGCCAGCAGCCTAAAAGGGGGGACTGAAGCTTTCTTT. This gives the protein CASSLKGGTEAFF.

This rearrangement joins TRBV18 to TRBJ1-1, with D perhaps matching TRBD1 (5 bases). In germline, CDR1 is KGHSH, CDR2 LQKENI. Trimming removed 2 bases at V and 0 bases at J, with 10 bases between. The length of the CDR3 is 15 residues. The CDR3 DNA reads TGTGCCAGCTCACCAGTGGGGGAGGTGAACACTGAAGCTTTCTTT. This translates into CASSPVGEVNTEAFF.